The 22 T cell receptor beta chains below were found in one sample sequenced in a study of STAT5B mutations in CD4+ large granular lymphocyte leukemia. Using immunoSEQ multiplex PCR, the repertoire was profiled, and TCRdb retains in-frame clones only, with some absent. The sample contains approximately 32,000 clones, roughly 72% of which appear only once. The sample consisted of CD4+ T cells from blood buffy coats. The receptors shown here come from a human donor in good health.

This clone was seen more than once but under ten times. V usage is TRBV7-9 and J usage is TRBJ2-2, with D unresolved. In germline, CDR1 is SEHNR, CDR2 FQNEAQ (reference sequence). The ends were cut back, 3 bases at V and 4 bases at J, with 3 bases in the middle. This CDR3 is built from 12 residues. The CDR3 is CASSFRTGELFF. The CDR3 region has the DNA TGTGCCAGCAGCTTCCGCACCGGGGAGCTGTTTTTT.

In this sample, this clone turned up once. V usage is TRBV5-1 and J usage is TRBJ2-3; D not certain. This CDR3 contains 13 residues. CDR1 and CDR2 from the germline V gene are SGHRS and YFSETQ. V shed 3 bases and J shed 0 bases, with 5 bases lying between them. As DNA, the CDR3 is TGCGCCAGCAGCTCCGACAGCACAGATACGCAGTATTTT. As protein: CASSSDSTDTQYF.

The chain has TRBV7-3 and TRBJ2-5; a weak D match, TRBD2 (5 bases). V was clipped by 5 bases and J by 7 bases, with 11 bases between them. CDR3 size: 12 residues. Germline assignment: CDR1 SGHTA and CDR2 FQGTGA. The CDR3 DNA sequence: TGTGCCAGCAGCGGAAACGGGGTGACCCAGTACTTC. This translates into CASSGNGVTQYF.

The chain joins TRBV9 to TRBJ2-7; tentatively, D is TRBD1 (6 bases). CDR1 and CDR2 (germline): SGDLS, YYNGEE. The CDR3 length is 14 residues. Trimming took off 3 bases at V and 4 bases at J, with 14 bases between the two ends. The CDR3: CASSDTGTPYEQYF. The CDR3 nucleotides read TGTGCCAGCAGCGACACCGGGACACCTTACGAGCAGTACTTC.

The chain links TRBV4-3 to TRBJ1-6; 9 bases match TRBD1. V gave up 0 bases and J gave up 9 bases; unmatched junction bases: 3. This CDR3 spans 15 amino acids. CDR1 and CDR2 from the germline V gene are LGHNA and YSLEER. The CDR3 region is CASSQDRDRASPLHF. CDR3 in DNA: TGCGCCAGCAGCCAAGACCGGGACAGGGCTTCACCCCTCCACTTT.

The rearrangement joins TRBV6-6 to TRBJ2-7, with 8 bases matching TRBD1. This CDR3 contains 16 residues. With 4 bases clipped from V and 2 bases from J, the junction kept 10 bases outside the gene matches. Germline CDR1 reads MNHNY; CDR2 reads SVGAGI (reference sequence). The CDR3 region is CASSFGPGQATYEQYF. In nucleotides, the CDR3 is TGTGCCAGCAGTTTTGGACCGGGACAGGCAACCTACGAGCAGTACTTC.

The chain recombines TRBV6-6 with TRBJ1-1, with D possibly matching TRBD1 (5 bases). Germline-derived CDR1 and CDR2 are MNHNY and SVGAGI (reference sequence). This CDR3 comprises 16 residues. The ends were cut back, 2 bases at V and 0 bases at J, with 13 bases in the middle. CDR3 coding DNA: TGTGCCAGCAGTTACGACAGAAAGATAATGAACACTGAAGCTTTCTTT. It encodes CASSYDRKIMNTEAFF.

Turning to this clone: The junction differs from germline at one of its ends, possibly a read error. The chain carries TRBV29-1 and TRBJ1-2; unclear D gene. The CDR3 runs 13 residues. Germline CDR1 reads SQVTM; CDR2 reads ANQGSEA. The CDR3 sequence: CSAERRSGYGYTF. CDR3 bases: TGCAGCGCTGAACGGAGATCGGGGTATGGCTACACCTTC.

The gene calls are TRBV5-5 and TRBJ1-5; D ambiguous. V lost 1 base to trimming and J lost 5 bases, with 10 bases between them. The CDR3 is made up of 14 amino acids. CDR1 and CDR2 (germline): SGHKS, YYEKEE (reference sequence). For the CDR3, the DNA is TGTGCCAGCAGCTTGTCCCCCCGGCATCAGCCCCAGCATTTT. This gives the protein CASSLSPRHQPQHF.

The J gene is TRBJ1-2, the V gene TRBV18; 7 positions match TRBD1. This CDR3 is 14 amino acids long. CDR1 KGHSH and CDR2 LQKENI come from the germline V gene. The trim removed 4 bases at V and 6 bases at J, leaving 8 bases unmatched. CDR3 DNA: TGTGCCAGCTCACTCGGACAGGCCTCCGATGGCTACACCTTC. Protein: CASSLGQASDGYTF.

The chain is built from TRBV9 and TRBJ1-1; D call uncertain. The CDR3 has 15 amino acids. Germline CDR1 is SGDLS and CDR2 is YYNGEE. The germline V and J ends were trimmed by 2 bases and 1 base, with 12 bases remaining between them. The CDR3 coding sequence is TGTGCCAGCAGCGTCGGACGGACCCAGAACACTGAAGCTTTCTTT. It encodes CASSVGRTQNTEAFF.

This chain uses TRBV4-1 with TRBJ2-5, with unresolved D. V was trimmed by 4 bases and J by 1 base, leaving 13 bases between them. This CDR3 has 15 amino acids. Germline V gene lookup returns CDR1 MGHRA and CDR2 YSYEKL. In DNA form, the CDR3 reads TGCGCCAGCAGCCGAGACCACGGGCGCCAAGAGACCCAGTACTTC. Translation gives CASSRDHGRQETQYF.

A single count supports this clone. This chain connects TRBV28 to TRBJ1-1; 11 nucleotides line up with TRBD1. The CDR3 length is 14 residues. Germline CDR1 reads MDHEN; CDR2 reads SYDVKM. J lost 11 bases, V lost 4 bases, and 9 bases had no gene match. The CDR3 here is CASSSGGQGAMAFF. The CDR3 nucleotides read TGTGCCAGCAGTTCCGGCGGACAGGGGGCGATGGCTTTCTTT.

The rearrangement uses TRBV2 and TRBJ1-2, with D possibly being TRBD1 (6 bases). V was clipped by 6 bases and J by 8 bases, with 13 bases between them. This CDR3 region has 12 residues. Germline CDR1 is SNHLY and CDR2 is FYNNEI. The CDR3 DNA reads TGTGCCAGCAGGGAGGGGGGTAGCGGCTACACCTTC. Translating gives CASREGGSGYTF. Complete variable domain (other parts from reference TRBV2 and TRBJ1-2): EPEVTQTPSHQVTQMGQEVILRCVPISNHLYFYWYRQILGQKVEFLVSFYNNEISEKSEIFDDQFSVERPDGSNFTLKIRSTKLEDSAMYFCASREGGSGYTFGSGTRLTVV.

This clone was seen only a few times. The gene calls are TRBV7-9 and TRBJ2-7; 7 bases match TRBD2. V gave up 5 bases and J gave up 2 bases; unmatched junction bases: 12. The length of the CDR3 is 16 residues. CDR1 and CDR2 from the germline V gene are SEHNR and FQNEAQ (reference sequence). This chain's CDR3 is CASSHPASGQTYEQYF. The CDR3 bases are TGTGCCAGCAGCCACCCCGCTAGCGGACAAACCTACGAGCAGTACTTC. Based on the CDR3 plus reference TRBV7-9 and TRBJ2-7, the full variable domain is DTGVSQNPRHKITKRGQNVTFRCDPISEHNRLYWYRQTLGQGPEFLTYFQNEAQLEKSRLLSDRFSAERPKGSFSTLEIQRTEQGDSAMYLCASSHPASGQTYEQYFGPGTRLTVT.

V and J are TRBV11-2 and TRBJ2-5; D assignment may be TRBD1 or TRBD2 (5 bases each). V was cut by 10 bases and J by 5 bases, with 17 bases left in between. The CDR3 has 13 amino acids. The germline V gene encodes CDR1 SGHAT and CDR2 FQNNGV. The CDR3 DNA reads as TGTGCCATCCCGAGGGGCCAATGGGAGACCCAGTACTTC. Encoded protein: CAIPRGQWETQYF. The complete variable domain, with remaining parts taken from reference TRBV11-2 and TRBJ2-5, reads EAGVAQSPRYKIIEKRQSVAFWCNPISGHATLYWYQQILGQGPKLLIQFQNNGVVDDSQLPKDRFSAERLKGVDSTLKIQPAKLEDSAVYLCAIPRGQWETQYFGPGTRLLVL.

The V gene is TRBV4-3, the J gene TRBJ2-3, with TRBD1 matching over 7 bases. Germline V CDR1 and CDR2: LGHNA, YSLEER. The CDR3 is 15 residues long. V was pared by 1 base and J by 1 base, with 2 bases of the junction left unmatched. DNA for the CDR3: TGCGCCAGCAGCCAAGGACAGGGTGGCACAGATACGCAGTATTTT. It yields the protein CASSQGQGGTDTQYF.

The gene calls are TRBV19 and TRBJ2-3; TRBD2 agrees at 9 bases. This CDR3 comprises 16 residues. Looked up from germline, CDR1 is LNHDA and CDR2 is SQIVND (reference sequence). Trimming removed 6 bases from V and 5 bases from J; junction bases left unmatched: 12. CDR3 nucleotides: TGTGCCAGTAGCCCCAGGGGGGCTAGCGGGGTAGATACGCAGTATTTT. Amino acids: CASSPRGASGVDTQYF.

CDR3 DNA sequence: TGCGCCAGCAGTCAATCGCCGCCCATCCGCTCTGGAAACACCATATATTTT. This sequence encodes CASSQSPPIRSGNTIYF. This rearrangement joins TRBV23-1 to TRBJ1-3; D remains unclear. TRBV23-1 is flagged as an ORF with uncertain function. CDR3 size: 17 residues. The germline V and J ends were trimmed by 0 bases and 0 bases, with 12 bases remaining between them.

The J gene is TRBJ2-2, the V gene TRBV4-3, with D tentatively TRBD2 (6 bases). Trimming shortened V by 4 bases and J by 7 bases, and 16 bases separated the two germline ends. From germline, CDR1 is LGHNA and CDR2 YSLEER. This CDR3 is 15 amino acids long. The CDR3 DNA follows: TGCGCCAGCAGCCGAGCCGCACGGGGGAGCGGGGAGCTGTTTTTT. Protein product: CASSRAARGSGELFF.

Only a few counts were recorded for this clone. The chain couples TRBV18 to TRBJ1-2, with 8 bases aligning to TRBD1. The V segment lost 3 bases and the J segment 2 bases; nucleotides outside the gene matches: 11. There are 17 residues in the CDR3. Germline V gene data show CDR1 as KGHSH and CDR2 as LQKENI. The CDR3 DNA is TGTGCCAGCTCACCCCAGACAGGGGCGCAAGGGAACTATGGCTACACCTTC. Translated, it gives CASSPQTGAQGNYGYTF.

This rearrangement joins TRBV30 to TRBJ1-1; no firm D call. Germline assignment: CDR1 GTSNPN and CDR2 SVGIG (reference sequence). This CDR3 contains 13 residues. The V end lost 0 bases, the J end lost 0 bases, and 5 bases lay between the germline ends. The CDR3 DNA reads TGTGCCTGGAGTGTACGTGTGAACACTGAAGCTTTCTTT. It encodes CAWSVRVNTEAFF.